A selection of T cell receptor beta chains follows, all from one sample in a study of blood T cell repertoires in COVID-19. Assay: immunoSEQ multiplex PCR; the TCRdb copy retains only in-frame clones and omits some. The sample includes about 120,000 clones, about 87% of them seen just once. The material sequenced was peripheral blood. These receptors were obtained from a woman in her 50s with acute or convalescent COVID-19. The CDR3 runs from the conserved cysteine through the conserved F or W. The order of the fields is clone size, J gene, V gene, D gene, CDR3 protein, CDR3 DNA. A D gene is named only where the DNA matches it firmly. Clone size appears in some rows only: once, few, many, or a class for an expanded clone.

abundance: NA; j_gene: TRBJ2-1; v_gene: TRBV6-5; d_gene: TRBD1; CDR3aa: CASSRGQGAPNEQFF; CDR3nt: TGTGCCAGCAGCCGCGGACAGGGGGCCCCCAATGAGCAGTTCTTC
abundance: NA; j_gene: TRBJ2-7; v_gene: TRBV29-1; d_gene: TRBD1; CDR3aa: CSVTKDRVDEQYF; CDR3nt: TGCAGCGTAACGAAGGACAGGGTGGACGAGCAGTACTTC
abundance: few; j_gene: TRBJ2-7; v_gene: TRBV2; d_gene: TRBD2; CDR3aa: CASRVAGYEQYF; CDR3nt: TGTGCCAGCAGGGTAGCGGGATACGAGCAGTACTTC
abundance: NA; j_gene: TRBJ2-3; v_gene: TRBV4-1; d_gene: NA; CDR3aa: CASSQVKEGDTQYF; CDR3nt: TGCGCCAGCAGCCAAGTCAAAGAGGGCGATACGCAGTATTTT
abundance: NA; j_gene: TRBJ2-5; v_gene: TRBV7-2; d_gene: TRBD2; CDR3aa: CASSRSIAGLQETQYF; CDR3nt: TGTGCCAGCAGCAGATCAATAGCGGGGCTCCAAGAGACCCAGTACTTC
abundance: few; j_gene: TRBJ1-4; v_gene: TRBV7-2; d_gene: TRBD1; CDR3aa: CASSLSGQAEKLFF; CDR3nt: TGTGCCAGCAGCTTGTCGGGACAGGCTGAAAAACTGTTTTTT
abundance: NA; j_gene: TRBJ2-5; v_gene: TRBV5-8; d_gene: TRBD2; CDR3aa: CASTELTGGRGETQYF; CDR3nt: TGTGCCAGCACCGAACTAACGGGGGGGAGAGGAGAGACCCAGTACTTC
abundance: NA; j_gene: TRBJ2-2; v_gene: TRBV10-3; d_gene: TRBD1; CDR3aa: CAIRDRADTGELFF; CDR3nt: TGTGCCATCAGGGACAGGGCGGATACCGGGGAGCTGTTTTTT
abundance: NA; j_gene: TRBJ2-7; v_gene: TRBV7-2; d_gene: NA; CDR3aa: CASSLARSTYEQYF; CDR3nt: TGTGCCAGCAGCTTAGCGCGGTCTACCTACGAGCAGTACTTC
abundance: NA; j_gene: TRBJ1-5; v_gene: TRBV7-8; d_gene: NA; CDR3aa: CASTLEGLHSNQPQHF; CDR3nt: TGTGCCAGCACCCTAGAGGGACTACATAGCAATCAGCCCCAGCATTTT
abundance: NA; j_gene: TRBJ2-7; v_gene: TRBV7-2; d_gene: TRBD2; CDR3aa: CASSEIAGYSYEQYF; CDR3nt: TGTGCCAGCAGCGAAATAGCGGGGTACTCCTACGAGCAGTACTTC
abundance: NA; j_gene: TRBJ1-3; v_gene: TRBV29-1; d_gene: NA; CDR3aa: CSVEDRRDSSGNTIYF; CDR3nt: TGCAGCGTTGAAGATCGTCGAGACAGCTCTGGAAACACCATATATTTT
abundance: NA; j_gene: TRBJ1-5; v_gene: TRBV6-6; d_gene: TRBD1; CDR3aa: CASSQGDQPQHF; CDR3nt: TGTGCCAGCAGCCAGGGGGACCAGCCCCAGCATTTT
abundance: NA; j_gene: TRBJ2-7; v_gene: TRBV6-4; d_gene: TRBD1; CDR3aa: CARDRVHEQYF; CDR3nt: TGTGCCAGAGACAGGGTTCACGAGCAGTACTTC
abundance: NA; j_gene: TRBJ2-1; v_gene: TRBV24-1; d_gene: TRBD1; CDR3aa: CATSDPYRGLGNEQFF; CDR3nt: TGTGCCACCAGTGATCCCTACAGGGGGCTGGGCAATGAGCAGTTCTTC
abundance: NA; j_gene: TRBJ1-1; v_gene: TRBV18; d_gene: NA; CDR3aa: CASSPEQGLDTEAFF; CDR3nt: TGTGCCAGCTCACCGGAACAGGGCTTGGACACTGAAGCTTTCTTT
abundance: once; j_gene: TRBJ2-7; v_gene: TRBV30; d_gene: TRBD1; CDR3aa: CAWSKGQGKGGEQYF; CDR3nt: TGTGCCTGGAGTAAAGGACAGGGGAAGGGAGGCGAGCAGTACTTC
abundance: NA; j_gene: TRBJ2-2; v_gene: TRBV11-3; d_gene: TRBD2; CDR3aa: CASSLPGGDTGELFF; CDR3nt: TGTGCCAGCAGCTTACCGGGAGGGGACACCGGGGAGCTGTTTTTT
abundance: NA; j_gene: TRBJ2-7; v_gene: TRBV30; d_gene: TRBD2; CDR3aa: CAWSPKLAISYEQYF; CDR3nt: TGTGCCTGGAGTCCAAAACTAGCGATCTCCTACGAGCAGTACTTC
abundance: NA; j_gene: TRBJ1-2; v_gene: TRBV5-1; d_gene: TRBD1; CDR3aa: CASSLQGRGPWGYTF; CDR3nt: TGCGCCAGCAGCTTGCAGGGCAGGGGGCCTTGGGGCTACACCTTC
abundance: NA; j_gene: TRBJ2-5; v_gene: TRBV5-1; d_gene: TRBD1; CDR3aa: CASSLEGTGEETQYF; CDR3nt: TGCGCCAGCAGCTTGGAAGGGACAGGGGAAGAGACCCAGTACTTC
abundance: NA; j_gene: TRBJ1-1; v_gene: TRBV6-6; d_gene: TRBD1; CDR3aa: CASTAGQGSTEAFF; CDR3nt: TGTGCCAGCACCGCGGGACAGGGATCTACTGAAGCTTTCTTT
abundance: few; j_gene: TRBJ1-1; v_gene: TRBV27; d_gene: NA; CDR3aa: CASSVDSTLNTEAFF; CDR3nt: TGTGCCAGCAGTGTAGACAGTACATTGAACACTGAAGCTTTCTTT
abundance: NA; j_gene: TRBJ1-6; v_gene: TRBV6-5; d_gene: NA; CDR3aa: CALNWGPENSPLHF; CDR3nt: TGTGCCCTAAATTGGGGGCCGGAAAATTCACCCCTCCACTTT
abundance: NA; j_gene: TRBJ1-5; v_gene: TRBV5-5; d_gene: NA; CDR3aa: CASSLVTPNYPYSNQPQHF; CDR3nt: TGTGCCAGCAGCTTGGTGACTCCTAACTATCCCTATAGCAATCAGCCCCAGCATTTT
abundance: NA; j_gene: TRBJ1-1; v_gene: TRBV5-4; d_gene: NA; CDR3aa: CASSLQVSLNTEAFF; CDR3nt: TGTGCCAGCAGCTTGCAGGTCAGCCTGAACACTGAAGCTTTCTTT
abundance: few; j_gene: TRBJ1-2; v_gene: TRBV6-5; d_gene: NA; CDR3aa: CASTHDQANGYTF; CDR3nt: TGTGCCAGCACGCATGATCAGGCCAATGGCTACACCTTC
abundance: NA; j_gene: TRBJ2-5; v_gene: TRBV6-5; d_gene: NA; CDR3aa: CASSRGQGAETQYF; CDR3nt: TGTGCCAGCAGTCGAGGACAAGGGGCAGAGACCCAGTACTTC
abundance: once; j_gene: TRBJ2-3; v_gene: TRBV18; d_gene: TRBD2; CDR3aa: CASSPLAASTDTQYF; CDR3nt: TGTGCCAGCTCACCCCTAGCGGCTAGCACAGATACGCAGTATTTT
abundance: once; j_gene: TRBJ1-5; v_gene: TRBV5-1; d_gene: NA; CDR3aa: CASSLESLNQPQHF; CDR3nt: TGCGCCAGCAGCTTGGAGAGCCTCAATCAGCCCCAGCATTTT
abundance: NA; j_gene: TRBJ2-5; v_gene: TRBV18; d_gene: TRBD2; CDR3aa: CASSPREGEETQYF; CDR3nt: TGTGCCAGCTCACCCCGGGAGGGTGAAGAGACCCAGTACTTC